The 11 T cell receptor beta chains below were found in one sample sequenced in a study of type 1 regulatory T cells. No antigen has been identified for these receptors. Using its own MiXCR run on the reads, TCRdb lists one record per CDR3 protein. The sample includes 60,000 to 70,000 distinct CDR3 sequences, 63% of them seen just once. The source material was cultured T cells, either the whole culture or a sorted T cell fraction (not recorded which). Subset noted: Tr1-enriched cell product generated in vitro against host alloantigens. Receptors originate from a human donor in good health.

This clonotype has a handful of counts. The chain recombines TRBV27 with TRBJ2-7; no firm D call. Per the germline V gene, CDR1 is MNHEY and CDR2 is SMNVEV (reference sequence). The V and J ends lost 5 bases and 3 bases respectively, with 23 bases between them. The CDR3 has 17 amino acids. The DNA for the CDR3 is TGTGCCAGCAGTATCCGAACTGGAGCGCTTGGATTCTACGAGCAGTACTTC. This encodes CASSIRTGALGFYEQYF.

The chain is built from TRBV5-1 and TRBJ2-7; D might be TRBD1 (6 bases). CDR1 is SGHRS, CDR2 YFSETQ, per germline. The CDR3 has 15 residues. V was clipped by 4 bases and J by 0 bases, with 14 bases between them. This CDR3 is CASSRQATLSYEQYF. CDR3 coding DNA: TGCGCCAGCAGCCGACAGGCGACCCTCTCCTACGAGCAGTACTTC.

The rearrangement uses TRBV30 and TRBJ1-2; no reliable D call. Germline-derived CDR1 and CDR2 are GTSNPN and SVGIG (reference sequence). The CDR3 spans 11 residues. V was pared by 1 base and J by 5 bases, with 5 bases between. Here the CDR3 DNA reads TGTGCCTGGAGTGCGGCATATGGCTACACCTTC. It specifies CAWSAAYGYTF.

Relative to its sample, this clonotype is medium-sized (0.01 to 0.1%). This chain uses TRBV12-5 with TRBJ2-2, with 9 bases lining up with TRBD2. Germline V gives CDR1 LGHNT, CDR2 FRNRAP. The CDR3 has 15 amino acids. With 5 bases clipped from V and 2 bases from J, the junction kept 3 bases outside the gene matches. For the CDR3, the DNA is TGTGCTAGTGGTCCGGGACTAGCTAACACCGGGGAGCTGTTTTTT. This sequence encodes CASGPGLANTGELFF.

The V and J genes are TRBV15 and TRBJ2-2, with no clear D. Germline-derived CDR1 and CDR2 are LNHNV and YYDKDF (reference sequence). The V and J ends lost 1 base and 5 bases respectively, with 5 bases between them. The CDR3 runs to 13 residues. The DNA for the CDR3 is TGTGCCACCAGCAGAGCGCGTACCGGGGAGCTGTTTTTT. Translation: CATSRARTGELFF.

Written as DNA, the CDR3 is TGTGCCAGCAGTTTGACCCGAGCGGGTGGGGCCTACGAGCAGTACTTC. It yields the protein CASSLTRAGGAYEQYF. V is TRBV12-3 or TRBV12-4 and J is TRBJ2-7; tentatively, D is TRBD2 (6 bases). The CDR3 is made up of 16 amino acids. V was clipped by 3 bases and J by 2 bases, with 17 bases between them.

This clonotype was detected once. CDR3 bases: TGCGCCAGCAGCCAAGATGTGAAAGGGACAACCTACGAGCAGTACTTC. This gives the protein CASSQDVKGTTYEQYF. The chain couples TRBV4-1 to TRBJ2-7, with a tentative D call TRBD1 (6 bases). Germline V lookup: CDR1 MGHRA, CDR2 YSYEKL. The germline V and J ends were trimmed by 0 bases and 2 bases, with 14 bases remaining between them. CDR3 size: 16 residues.

This clonotype was seen just once. The chain joins TRBV3-1 to TRBJ2-7; D is perhaps TRBD2 (5 bases). CDR3 size: 14 residues. V gave up 3 bases and J gave up 3 bases, with 12 bases separating them. In germline, CDR1 is LGHDT, CDR2 YNNKEL (reference sequence). The DNA of the CDR3 is TGTGCCAGCAGCCACCGGACTTCCCGCTACGAGCAGTACTTC. The encoded protein is CASSHRTSRYEQYF.

This chain uses TRBV20-1 with TRBJ2-5; TRBD2 is a possible D gene (6 bases). This CDR3 comprises 14 residues. Germline lookup yields CDR1 DFQATT and CDR2 SNEGSKA (reference sequence). Trimming cost V 3 bases and J 1 base, with 12 bases left between them. The CDR3: CSARVSGGQETQYF. CDR3 DNA: TGCAGTGCTAGGGTTAGCGGAGGCCAAGAGACCCAGTACTTC.

This clonotype was counted between two and nine times. V is TRBV7-8 and J is TRBJ2-6, with D unclear. CDR3 length equals 16 residues. Germline V gene sequence: CDR1 SGHVS, CDR2 FQNEAQ. With 3 bases removed from V and 2 bases from J, the gap between germline ends came to 11 bases. The CDR3 DNA reads TGTGCCAGCAGCTTCCGGTTCCGGACTGGGGCCAACGTCCTGACTTTC. Translated: CASSFRFRTGANVLTF. The full variable domain, its missing parts supplied by reference TRBV7-8 and TRBJ2-6, is GAGVSQSPRYKVAKRGQDVALRCDPISGHVSLFWYQQALGQGPEFLTYFQNEAQLDKSGLPSDRFFAERPEGSVSTLKIQRTQQEDSAVYLCASSFRFRTGANVLTFGAGSRLTVL.

V is TRBV5-1 and J is TRBJ1-1; 10 nucleotides line up with TRBD1. The trim removed 0 bases at V and 6 bases at J, leaving 2 bases unmatched. The CDR3 is 14 residues long. Germline loops: CDR1 SGHRS, CDR2 YFSETQ. The CDR3 DNA follows: TGCGCCAGCAGCTTGGACGGACAGGGGGCTGAAGCTTTCTTT. It encodes CASSLDGQGAEAFF. Based on the CDR3 plus reference TRBV5-1 and TRBJ1-1, the full variable domain is KAGVTQTPRYLIKTRGQQVTLSCSPISGHRSVSWYQQTPGQGLQFLFEYFSETQRNKGNFPGRFSGRQFSNSRSEMNVSTLELGDSALYLCASSLDGQGAEAFFGQGTRLTVV.